This T cell receptor beta chain was identified during a study of identical twins. The V and J ends lost 4 bases and 5 bases, in that order; junction bases with no gene match: 9. Germline V gene sequence: CDR1 MNHEY, CDR2 SMNVEV (reference sequence). CDR3 length: 16 amino acids. Template switching, a step in the protocol, added a universal primer site, and cDNA carried unique molecular identifiers. TCRdb ran MiXCR on the 5' RACE reads and lists one entry per CDR3 protein. Of 1.5 million to 2 million distinct CDR3 sequences listed, roughly 35% are singletons. The receptor was derived from a newborn girl in good health. The chain uses TRBV27 and TRBJ1-4, with 8 nucleotides matching TRBD1. Specimen: cord blood. The CDR3 reads CASSYFSRTGNEKLFF. The CDR3 DNA reads TGTGCCAGCAGTTACTTTTCCCGGACAGGGAATGAAAAACTGTTTTTT.